This TCR beta chain was sequenced in a study of T cells in women clearing cervical HPV infection. Study-level background: Case blood was drawn when the lesion was first found; control blood after infection became undetectable.

This clone shows up as medium-sized by frequency. The read is 3 residues too short to cover the CDR3 end, so that end is filled in from the germline J gene. Deletions cut 10 bases from V and 4 bases from J, with 11 bases between. Germline loops: CDR1 LNHDA, CDR2 SQIVND (reference sequence). This CDR3 comprises 13 residues. Generated by immunoSEQ multiplex PCR, the TCRdb table keeps only in-frame clones and is missing some. The specimen's table records tens of thousands of clones. The rearrangement links TRBV19 to TRBJ2-6; D perhaps matches TRBD2 (6 bases). This receptor was obtained from a woman between 18 and 70 years old with a cervical HPV16 infection that either progressed to CIN3+ or cleared (not recorded which). Input material: blood buffy coat. Incomplete CDR3 DNA: TGTGCCACACGGGCGGGGGGGGCCAACGTC. Its translation: CATRAGGANV. The full CDR3 protein reads CATRAGGANVLTF. Based on the CDR3 plus reference TRBV19 and TRBJ2-6, the full variable domain is DGGITQSPKYLFRKEGQNVTLSCEQNLNHDAMYWYRQDPGQGLRLIYYSQIVNDFQKGDIAEGYSVSREKKESFPLTVTSAQKNPTAFYLCATRAGGANVLTFGAGSRLTVL.